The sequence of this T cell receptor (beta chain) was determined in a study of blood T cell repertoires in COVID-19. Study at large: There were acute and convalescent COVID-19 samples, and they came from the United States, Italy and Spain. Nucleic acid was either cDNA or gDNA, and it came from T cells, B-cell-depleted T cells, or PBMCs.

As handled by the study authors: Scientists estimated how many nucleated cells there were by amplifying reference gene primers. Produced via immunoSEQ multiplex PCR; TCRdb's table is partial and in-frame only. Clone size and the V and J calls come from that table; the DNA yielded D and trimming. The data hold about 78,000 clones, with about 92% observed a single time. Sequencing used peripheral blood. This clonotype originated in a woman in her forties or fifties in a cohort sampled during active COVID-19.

The CDR3, as DNA: TGTGCCAGCAGCCCGGGGGGGCGTGTAAGCACAGATACGCAGTATTTT. Amino acid sequence: CASSPGGRVSTDTQYF. V gene TRBV9 combines with J gene TRBJ2-3, with 8 nucleotides matching TRBD2. V lost 4 bases and J lost 0; bases outside the gene matches: 7. The germline CDR1 and CDR2 sequences are SGDLS and YYNGEE. There are 16 residues in the CDR3.